A selection of T cell receptor beta chains follows, all from one sample in a study of blood T cells in healthy people across ages. TCRdb passed the 5' RACE reads through MiXCR, listing each CDR3 protein once. Of over 1,500,000 distinct CDR3 sequences listed, around 40% were seen once; the top ten hold under 25%. Sequencing was performed on blood. These TCRs come from a human donor in good health. The CDR3 runs from the conserved cysteine through the conserved F or W. A D gene is named only where the DNA matches it firmly. The size field is filled for only some rows; it gives once, few, many or a size class.

TRBD1	TRBV7-2	TRBJ2-4	-	CASSLGQALNIQYF	TGTGCCAGCAGCCTTGGACAGGCGTTGAACATTCAGTACTTC
-	TRBV7-2	TRBJ1-5	-	CASSFFGQGSSNQPQHF	TGTGCCAGCAGCTTCTTCGGTCAGGGGAGCAGCAATCAGCCCCAGCATTTT
-	TRBV7-8	TRBJ1-2	few	CASSFEGGEYGYTF	TGTGCCAGCAGCTTTGAAGGGGGTGAATACGGCTACACCTTC
TRBD2	TRBV9	TRBJ2-1	-	CASSWNSGGDNEQFF	TGTGCCAGCAGCTGGAATAGCGGGGGGGACAATGAGCAGTTCTTC
-	TRBV29-1	TRBJ2-3	few	CSVLVSTDTQYF	TGCAGCGTTTTGGTTAGCACAGATACGCAGTATTTT
-	TRBV20-1	TRBJ1-2	few	CSARDYKGANYGYTF	TGCAGTGCTAGAGACTACAAGGGAGCTAACTATGGCTACACCTTC
-	TRBV4-3	TRBJ2-7	-	CASSQDSNARGQYF	TGCGCCAGCAGCCAAGATAGCAATGCACGCGGGCAGTACTTC
-	TRBV12-5	TRBJ1-2	once	CASVRERPANVRGYTF	TGTGCTAGTGTCAGAGAGAGGCCGGCCAATGTACGGGGCTACACCTTC
TRBD2	TRBV12-3/TRBV12-4	TRBJ2-4	-	CASSLAGRGAVEQYF	TGTGCCAGCAGTTTAGCGGGGCGGGGGGCCGTGGAGCAGTACTTC
-	TRBV21-1	TRBJ1-2	few	CASSKNGTGPVYGYTF	TGTGCCAGCAGCAAAAACGGGACAGGGCCGGTTTATGGCTACACCTTC
TRBD2	TRBV6-4	TRBJ2-1	-	CASRGTGRWGNEQFF	TGTGCCAGCAGAGGAACCGGGAGGTGGGGGAATGAGCAGTTCTTC
TRBD1	TRBV7-2	TRBJ1-1	-	CTSSLQGAIEAFF	TGTACCAGCAGCTTACAGGGGGCAATTGAAGCTTTCTTT
-	TRBV5-5	TRBJ2-6	few	CASSLYFDVSSGASVLTF	TGTGCCAGCAGCTTGTATTTTGACGTCAGCTCTGGGGCCAGCGTCCTGACTTTC
TRBD2	TRBV28	TRBJ2-3	-	CASSRGDTDTQYF	TGTGCCAGCAGCCGGGGGGACACAGATACGCAGTATTTT
-	TRBV9	TRBJ1-1	-	CASGVGSNTEAFF	TGTGCCAGCGGGGTAGGCAGCAACACTGAAGCTTTCTTT
-	TRBV12-3/TRBV12-4	TRBJ1-2	-	CASSPEGGFGYGYTF	TGTGCCAGCAGTCCCGAGGGGGGCTTCGGCTATGGCTACACCTTC
TRBD1	TRBV7-2	TRBJ2-7	few	CASSFLGTGVYEQYF	TGTGCCAGCAGCTTCCTGGGGACAGGGGTCTACGAGCAGTACTTC
TRBD2	TRBV13	TRBJ2-1	few	CASSHVAGLAYNEQFF	TGTGCCAGCAGCCACGTAGCGGGGCTGGCCTACAATGAGCAGTTCTTC
-	TRBV4-1	TRBJ1-4	-	CASSLLGSGTNEKLFF	TGCGCCAGCAGCCTTCTAGGCTCGGGAACTAATGAAAAACTGTTTTTT
-	TRBV20-1	TRBJ1-1	once	CSAPGHRTEAFF	TGCAGTGCCCCAGGACACCGCACTGAAGCTTTCTTT
TRBD2	TRBV12-3/TRBV12-4	TRBJ2-5	few	CASSLEALPGGTQYF	TGTGCCAGCAGTTTAGAGGCATTGCCGGGGGGGACCCAGTACTTC
-	TRBV12-3/TRBV12-4	TRBJ1-1	-	CASSLRLGMNTEAFF	TGTGCCAGCAGTTTAAGGCTAGGGATGAACACTGAAGCTTTCTTT
-	TRBV15	TRBJ2-7	-	CATSQPSYEQYF	TGTGCCACCAGCCAACCATCATACGAGCAGTACTTC
-	TRBV6-6	TRBJ1-1	-	CATKGIRAVNTEAFF	TGTGCCACTAAGGGGATCAGGGCCGTGAACACTGAAGCTTTCTTT
-	TRBV12-3/TRBV12-4	TRBJ1-2	-	CASSLVGAPVNGYTF	TGTGCCAGCAGTTTAGTAGGGGCCCCTGTGAATGGCTACACCTTC
-	TRBV30	TRBJ2-4	-	CAWSVRLAKNIQYF	TGTGCCTGGAGTGTACGGCTAGCCAAAAACATTCAGTACTTC
TRBD1	TRBV29-1	TRBJ1-4	-	CSVEDPGGAEKLFF	TGCAGCGTTGAGGATCCAGGGGGCGCGGAAAAACTGTTTTTT
-	TRBV6-1	TRBJ2-6	-	CASSESTSGANVLTF	TGTGCCAGCAGTGAAAGTACCTCTGGGGCCAACGTCCTGACTTTC
-	TRBV18	TRBJ2-5	-	CASSPPMGTQYF	TGTGCCAGCTCACCACCGATGGGGACCCAGTACTTC
TRBD1	TRBV5-1	TRBJ1-1	-	CASSLLPDRDSEAFF	TGCGCCAGCAGCTTGTTGCCTGACAGGGATTCTGAAGCTTTCTTT
-	TRBV28	TRBJ1-5	many	CASNAETGEDQPQHF	TGTGCCAGCAACGCAGAGACAGGAGAAGATCAGCCCCAGCATTTT
-	TRBV9	TRBJ1-2	-	CASSVVSLNYGYTF	TGTGCCAGCAGCGTAGTTAGCCTTAACTATGGCTACACCTTC
TRBD2	TRBV27	TRBJ2-5	many	CASSLETSGGLETQYF	TGTGCCAGCAGTTTAGAGACTAGCGGGGGGTTAGAGACCCAGTACTTC
TRBD2	TRBV11-2	TRBJ2-1	few	CASSPYYSGGGNEQFF	TGTGCCAGCAGCCCATACTATAGCGGGGGGGGCAATGAGCAGTTCTTC
-	TRBV10-2	TRBJ2-1	many	CASESGVSYNEQFF	TGCGCCAGTGAGTCGGGGGTATCCTACAATGAGCAGTTCTTC
-	TRBV12-5	TRBJ2-1	-	CASGLDAGVWYEQFF	TGTGCTAGTGGTTTGGACGCAGGGGTTTGGTATGAGCAGTTCTTC
TRBD2	TRBV7-2	TRBJ2-3	-	CASSSLAGSPLRTDTQYF	TGTGCCAGCAGCTCCCTAGCGGGGAGTCCTCTTCGCACAGATACGCAGTATTTT
TRBD1	TRBV7-3	TRBJ1-5	-	CASSFTGTENIYSNQPQHF	TGTGCCAGCAGCTTCACCGGGACAGAAAATATTTATAGCAATCAGCCCCAGCATTTT
-	TRBV5-8	TRBJ2-7	few	CASDGGLTHEQYF	TGTGCCTCCGACGGCGGGCTAACCCACGAGCAGTACTTC
-	TRBV12-3/TRBV12-4	TRBJ2-1	few	CASSLSLTLEQFF	TGTGCCAGCAGTCTATCCCTGACCCTGGAGCAGTTCTTC
-	TRBV6-5	TRBJ2-1	-	CASRLGLTTRDEQFF	TGTGCCAGCCGCCTGGGGCTGACAACCAGGGACGAGCAGTTCTTC
TRBD2	TRBV28	TRBJ2-3	-	CASSLTSGGVDTQYF	TGTGCCAGCAGTTTGACTAGCGGGGGAGTAGATACGCAGTATTTT